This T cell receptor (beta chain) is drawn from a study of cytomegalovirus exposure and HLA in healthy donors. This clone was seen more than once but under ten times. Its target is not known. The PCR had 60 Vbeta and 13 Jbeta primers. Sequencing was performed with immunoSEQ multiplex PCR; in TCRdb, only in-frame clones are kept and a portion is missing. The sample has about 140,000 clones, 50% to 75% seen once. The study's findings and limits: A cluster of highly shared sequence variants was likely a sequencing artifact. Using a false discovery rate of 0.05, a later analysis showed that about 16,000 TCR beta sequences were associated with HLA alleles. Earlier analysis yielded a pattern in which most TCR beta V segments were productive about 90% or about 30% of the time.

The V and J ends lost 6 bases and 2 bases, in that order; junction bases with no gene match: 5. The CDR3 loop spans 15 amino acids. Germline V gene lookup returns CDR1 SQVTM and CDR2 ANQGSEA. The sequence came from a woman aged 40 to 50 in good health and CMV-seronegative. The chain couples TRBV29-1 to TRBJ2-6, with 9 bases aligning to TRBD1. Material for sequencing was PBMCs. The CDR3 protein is CSVGTGGAGANVLTF. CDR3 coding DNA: TGCAGCGTGGGCACAGGGGGCGCTGGGGCCAACGTCCTGACTTTC.